This is a list of T cell receptor beta chains from one sample in a study of T cells in localized non-small cell lung cancer. Some clones are missing from TCRdb's copy, which holds only in-frame ones; the method was immunoSEQ multiplex PCR. The sample has approximately 150,000 clones; roughly nine tenths are singletons. Source: peripheral blood, taken before any cancer treatment. These receptors originate from a female donor of 60 years or more with stage I lung adenocarcinoma. CDR3s include the opening cysteine and the closing phenylalanine or tryptophan. A D gene is named only where the DNA matches it firmly. Some rows mark clone size as missing; the rest say once, few, many or name a class of expanded clone.

d_gene: -
j_gene: TRBJ1-4
v_gene: TRBV12-1
abundance: once
CDR3aa: CASSSPHAQGLDEKLFF
CDR3nt: TGTGCCAGCAGCTCCCCCCATGCCCAGGGTTTGGATGAAAAACTGTTTTTT

d_gene: -
j_gene: TRBJ1-3
v_gene: TRBV29-1
abundance: -
CDR3aa: CSVGSGNTIYF
CDR3nt: TGCAGCGTTGGTTCTGGAAACACCATATATTTT

d_gene: -
j_gene: TRBJ1-2
v_gene: TRBV5-1
abundance: -
CDR3aa: CASSLGGADYGYTF
CDR3nt: TGCGCCAGCAGCTTGGGGGGAGCGGACTATGGCTACACCTTC

d_gene: TRBD1
j_gene: TRBJ2-2
v_gene: TRBV14
abundance: once
CDR3aa: CASSRDRGVNTGELFF
CDR3nt: TGTGCCAGCAGCAGGGACAGGGGGGTCAACACCGGGGAGCTGTTTTTT

d_gene: -
j_gene: TRBJ1-5
v_gene: TRBV19
abundance: once
CDR3aa: CASSMPGRGSNQPQHF
CDR3nt: TGTGCCAGTAGTATGCCGGGGCGGGGAAGCAATCAGCCCCAGCATTTT

d_gene: -
j_gene: TRBJ2-1
v_gene: TRBV6-5
abundance: -
CDR3aa: CASSYSSRSPNEQFF
CDR3nt: TGTGCCAGCAGTTACTCAAGCAGGAGCCCCAATGAGCAGTTCTTC

d_gene: -
j_gene: TRBJ2-7
v_gene: TRBV6-5
abundance: -
CDR3aa: CASSGNYEQYF
CDR3nt: TGTGCCAGCAGTGGAAACTACGAGCAGTACTTC

d_gene: TRBD1
j_gene: TRBJ1-2
v_gene: TRBV7-2
abundance: -
CDR3aa: CASSGTGDANYGYTF
CDR3nt: TGTGCCAGCAGCGGTACAGGGGACGCTAACTATGGCTACACCTTC

d_gene: -
j_gene: TRBJ2-2
v_gene: TRBV28
abundance: -
CDR3aa: CASSLAGELFF
CDR3nt: TGTGCCAGCAGTTTAGCCGGGGAGCTGTTTTTT

d_gene: -
j_gene: TRBJ2-1
v_gene: TRBV5-1
abundance: -
CDR3aa: CASSLGGSSYNEQFF
CDR3nt: TGCGCCAGCAGCTTGGGGGGGAGCTCCTACAATGAGCAGTTCTTC